Presented here are 16 T cell receptor beta chains from one specimen sequenced in a study of memory CD4+ T cells and cytomegalovirus serostatus. The sort gate was single viable CD3+CD4+CD8-CD45RO+ cells for memory CD4+ T cells. Sequencing used immunoSEQ multiplex PCR; TCRdb keeps in-frame clones, though not all of them. There are 61,000 or so clones in the sample; 80% occur only once, and over 0.4% lies in the top ten. The sample comprised memory CD4+ T cells from blood. These receptors were collected from an adult in good health and CMV-seronegative. Some clones in this sample may be carry-over from other donors' samples.

The DNA of the CDR3 is TGTGCCAGCAGCTTAAAGGGCACAGATACGCAGTATTTT. This translates into CASSLKGTDTQYF. The rearrangement links TRBV7-9 to TRBJ2-3; D is uncertain. Trimming took 2 bases from V and 1 from J, leaving 4 bases between them. The length of the CDR3 is 13 residues. Germline V gene data show CDR1 as SEHNR and CDR2 as FQNEAQ (reference sequence).

CDR3 amino acids: CASSQTGWGDQPQHF. The CDR3 DNA sequence: TGTGCCAGCAGCCAGACAGGGTGGGGTGATCAGCCCCAGCATTTT. The chain links TRBV7-9 to TRBJ1-5; 7 bases match TRBD1. V shed 5 bases, J shed 5 bases, and the junction held 9 bases outside the gene matches. Germline lookup yields CDR1 SEHNR and CDR2 FQNEAQ (reference sequence). CDR3 size: 15 residues.

This chain links TRBV7-2 with TRBJ1-4; TRBD1 might be the D (5 bases). The V gene lost 5 bases and the J gene lost 8 bases, with 12 bases spanning the gap. Per germline, CDR1 SGHTA and CDR2 FQGNSA. CDR3 length equals 13 residues. The CDR3 DNA sequence: TGTGCCAGCAGCCCGTTTGGGGGGGAAAAACTGTTTTTT. It is translated as CASSPFGGEKLFF.

The chain recombines TRBV28 with TRBJ2-7; unclear D gene. The CDR3 length is 14 residues. Deletions cut 11 bases from V and 3 bases from J, with 20 bases between. Germline CDR1 reads MDHEN; CDR2 reads SYDVKM. The CDR3 DNA reads TGTGCCGGCCACGGCAGGTTTGGAAACTACGAGCAGTACTTC. Protein: CAGHGRFGNYEQYF.

The chain couples TRBV7-3 to TRBJ2-6; 8 bases are a match to TRBD1. With V trimmed by 2 bases and J by 9 bases, 9 bases remained unmatched. This CDR3 is built from 16 residues. Germline loops: CDR1 SGHTA, CDR2 FQGTGA. CDR3 DNA sequence: TGTGCCAGCAGCTTAGGACCGACAGGGGAAGGCAACGTCCTGACTTTC. Translated: CASSLGPTGEGNVLTF.

The chain links TRBV7-9 to TRBJ2-5; 12 bases align to TRBD2. Per germline, CDR1 SEHNR and CDR2 FQNEAQ (reference sequence). This CDR3 contains 16 residues. The junction had 5 bases not matched to a gene; V was cut back by 5 bases and J by 1 base. This chain's CDR3 is CASSPGLAGSQETQYF. The CDR3 DNA reads as TGTGCCAGCAGCCCAGGACTAGCGGGGTCCCAAGAGACCCAGTACTTC.

This sequence joins TRBV2 and TRBJ1-2, with no clear D. Germline V lookup: CDR1 SNHLY, CDR2 FYNNEI. CDR3 length: 18 amino acids. Trimming left V 6 bases short and J 5 bases short, with 28 bases between. As DNA, the CDR3 is TGTGCCAGCAGCCTAAACCTCCCCCTAGAGACGATCCCTTATGGCTACACCTTC. It codes for CASSLNLPLETIPYGYTF.

This clone appeared once. The chain links TRBV11-2 to TRBJ2-7; tentative D call: TRBD2 (5 bases). V lost 5 bases, J lost 7 bases, and 18 bases lay in between. The CDR3 covers 14 residues. CDR1 is SGHAT, CDR2 FQNNGV, per germline. The CDR3 nucleotides read TGTGCCAGCAGCCTATCCTTCGGGGTTAGGGAGCAGTACTTC. Translating it yields CASSLSFGVREQYF.

This clone was counted only a few times. This rearrangement joins TRBV10-3 to TRBJ1-2; TRBD1 is a possible D gene (5 bases). With 1 base removed from V and 12 bases from J, the gap between germline ends came to 18 bases. This CDR3 has 14 amino acids. Germline V gene sequence: CDR1 ENHRY, CDR2 SYGVKD. The CDR3 is CAISEYRDAEENTF. The DNA for the CDR3 is TGTGCCATCAGTGAGTACCGGGACGCCGAGGAGAACACCTTC.

The chain recombines TRBV6-1 with TRBJ2-3, with unresolved D. Deletions cut 5 bases from V and 1 base from J, with 13 bases between. The CDR3 consists of 15 residues. Germline values: CDR1 MNHNS, CDR2 SASEGT. As DNA, the CDR3 is TGTGCCAGCAGTCCACGACGCGCTGGCACAGATACGCAGTATTTT. Translated: CASSPRRAGTDTQYF.

Written as DNA, the CDR3 is TGTGCCAGTAGTATTCTGGGAAGGGCCAAGGATGAAAAACTGTTTTTT. This codes for CASSILGRAKDEKLFF. The genes are TRBV19 and TRBJ1-4; D is uncertain. V was clipped by 3 bases and J by 6 bases, with 17 bases between them. Per germline, CDR1 LNHDA and CDR2 SQIVND (reference sequence). The CDR3 contains 16 residues.

CDR3 bases: TGCGCCAGCAGTTCGGACAGGATAGAGACCCAGTACTTC. Its protein is CASSSDRIETQYF. J is TRBJ2-5 and V is TRBV5-1; TRBD1 matches 7 bases. The germline CDR1 and CDR2 sequences are SGHRS and YFSETQ. V was clipped by 5 bases and J by 4 bases; unmatched bases: 5. This CDR3 is 13 amino acids long.

CDR3 region: CASSLTSGGDTQYF. For the CDR3, the DNA is TGTGCCAGCAGCTTGACTAGCGGGGGGGATACGCAGTATTTT. The chain recombines TRBV9 with TRBJ2-3; 13 nucleotides align to TRBD2. V was clipped by 4 bases and J by 6 bases; unmatched bases: 2. Germline CDR1 is SGDLS and CDR2 is YYNGEE. This CDR3 region has 14 residues. Complete variable domain (other parts from reference TRBV9 and TRBJ2-3): DSGVTQTPKHLITATGQRVTLRCSPRSGDLSVYWYQQSLDQGLQFLIQYYNGEERAKGNILERFSAQQFPDLHSELNLSSLELGDSALYFCASSLTSGGDTQYFGPGTRLTVL.

The rearrangement links TRBV28 to TRBJ1-5; the D is unclear. Germline V gives CDR1 MDHEN, CDR2 SYDVKM. The CDR3 consists of 14 residues. Trimming shortened V by 4 bases and J by 1 base, and 8 bases separated the two germline ends. DNA of the CDR3: TGTGCCAGCAGTTATCGTAGGAGCAATCAGCCCCAGCATTTT. It encodes CASSYRRSNQPQHF. Based on the CDR3 plus reference TRBV28 and TRBJ1-5, the full variable domain is DVKVTQSSRYLVKRTGEKVFLECVQDMDHENMFWYRQDPGLGLRLIYFSYDVKMKEKGDIPEGYSVSREKKERFSLILESASTNQTSMYLCASSYRRSNQPQHFGDGTRLSIL.

This clone has just a few counts. The chain uses TRBV4-3 and TRBJ2-2; D possibly corresponds to TRBD2 (5 bases). The length of the CDR3 is 16 residues. Trimming pared 0 bases from V and 6 bases from J, leaving 14 bases between. Germline V gene sequence: CDR1 LGHNA, CDR2 YSLEER. The CDR3 loop reads CASSQEDRTQPGELFF. The DNA for the CDR3 is TGCGCCAGCAGCCAAGAAGATCGGACTCAGCCCGGGGAGCTGTTTTTT.

J is TRBJ2-2 and V is TRBV30; no clear D gene. V was cut by 0 bases and J by 3 bases, with 11 bases left in between. The CDR3 covers 15 residues. Looked up from germline, CDR1 is GTSNPN and CDR2 is SVGIG (reference sequence). CDR3 in amino acids: CAWSVLNRYTGELFF. CDR3 nucleotides: TGTGCCTGGAGTGTACTAAACCGTTACACCGGGGAGCTGTTTTTT.